The rows below give T cell receptor beta chains drawn from one sample of a study of blood T cell repertoires in COVID-19. Method: immunoSEQ multiplex PCR; TCRdb's copy keeps in-frame clones and lacks some. Among 150,000 to 200,000 clones, more than 75% were seen once, and the ten largest hold 4% to 5%. Specimen: peripheral blood. These receptors were collected from a human donor in a cohort sampled during active COVID-19. Each CDR3 is given with its conserved first and last residue. A D gene is named only where the DNA matches it firmly. Clone sizes are given selectively: once, few, many, or a class where the clone is expanded.

TRBV10-3	TRBJ1-1	.	.	CAISGDTRNTEAFF	TGTGCCATCAGCGGTGACACACGGAACACTGAAGCTTTCTTT
TRBV9	TRBJ2-1	.	.	CASSPQGWGPYNEQFF	TGTGCCAGCAGCCCACAGGGTTGGGGTCCTTACAATGAGCAGTTCTTC
TRBV19	TRBJ1-6	many	TRBD1	CASSTGGESPLHF	TGTGCCAGTAGTACAGGGGGCGAATCACCCCTCCACTTT
TRBV3-1/TRBV3-2	TRBJ2-2	.	.	CASSQSGEGTGELFF	TGTGCCAGCAGCCAATCGGGAGAGGGCACCGGGGAGCTGTTTTTT
TRBV7-2	TRBJ2-7	once	.	CASSLDLVTPTYEQYF	TGTGCCAGCAGCTTAGATTTGGTCACACCGACCTACGAGCAGTACTTC
TRBV7-9	TRBJ2-7	many	.	CASSLTQGPNEQYF	TGTGCCAGCAGCCTCACACAGGGCCCGAACGAGCAGTACTTC
TRBV5-5	TRBJ2-3	.	TRBD1	CASSRDRAASTDTQYF	TGTGCCAGCAGCCGTGACAGGGCAGCTAGCACAGATACGCAGTATTTT
TRBV5-3	TRBJ2-7	.	TRBD1	CARSARDSSSYEQYF	TGTGCCAGAAGCGCCCGGGACAGTTCATCCTACGAGCAGTACTTC
TRBV7-2	TRBJ2-7	once	TRBD2	CASSLEGSAGGWYEQYF	TGTGCCAGCAGCTTAGAAGGTTCAGCGGGAGGGTGGTACGAGCAGTACTTC
TRBV10-2	TRBJ2-1	.	.	CASSESFITGPPDNEQFF	TGCGCCAGCAGTGAGTCGTTCATTACAGGGCCTCCGGACAATGAGCAGTTCTTC
TRBV29-1	TRBJ2-2	few	TRBD2	CSAIAGANTGELFF	TGCAGCGCAATAGCGGGAGCGAACACCGGGGAGCTGTTTTTT
TRBV19	TRBJ1-5	.	.	CASSMTGLNQPQHF	TGTGCCAGTAGTATGACAGGTCTTAATCAGCCCCAGCATTTT
TRBV27	TRBJ1-2	.	TRBD1	CASSLDRWNYGYTF	TGTGCCAGCAGTTTGGACAGGTGGAACTATGGCTACACCTTC
TRBV29-1	TRBJ2-7	.	TRBD2	CSVTSGSYEQYF	TGCAGCGTCACTAGCGGCTCCTACGAGCAGTACTTC
TRBV5-4	TRBJ1-1	.	.	CASSLPGKAEAFF	TGTGCCAGCAGCTTGCCGGGGAAGGCTGAAGCTTTCTTT
TRBV9	TRBJ1-1	.	.	CASSLRGNTEAFF	TGTGCCAGCAGCTTACGAGGGAACACTGAAGCTTTCTTT
TRBV4-3	TRBJ1-2	.	TRBD1	CASSQVGGQGERYGYTF	TGCGCCAGCAGCCAAGTCGGAGGACAGGGTGAGCGATATGGCTACACCTTC
TRBV11-2	TRBJ1-5	.	.	CASSLGSSGHQPQHF	TGTGCCAGCAGCTTAGGTTCCTCAGGGCATCAGCCCCAGCATTTT
TRBV6-5	TRBJ1-3	once	.	CASSSGNSGNTIYF	TGTGCCAGCAGTTCGGGGAACTCTGGAAACACCATATATTTT
TRBV24-1	TRBJ1-5	.	.	CATSDFGGQPQHF	TGTGCCACCAGTGATTTTGGGGGGCAGCCCCAGCATTTT
TRBV4-3	TRBJ1-3	.	.	CASSQDLPTSSGNTIYF	TGCGCCAGCAGCCAAGATCTCCCGACTTCCTCTGGAAACACCATATATTTT
TRBV4-2	TRBJ2-2	.	.	CASSQNEGVTGELFF	TGTGCCAGCAGCCAAAATGAGGGAGTGACCGGGGAGCTGTTTTTT
TRBV4-3	TRBJ2-3	.	.	CASSAGERANTDTQYF	TGCGCCAGCAGCGCCGGGGAGCGGGCAAACACAGATACGCAGTATTTT
TRBV19	TRBJ2-6	.	.	CASRRQFFGANVLTF	TGTGCCAGTAGGCGACAGTTTTTCGGGGCCAACGTCCTGACTTTC
TRBV5-1	TRBJ1-2	.	.	CASSLGGRAADGYTF	TGCGCCAGCAGCTTGGGCGGCAGGGCGGCCGATGGCTACACCTTC
TRBV9	TRBJ2-3	once	TRBD2	CASGLAGGWGTDTQYF	TGTGCCAGCGGACTAGCGGGGGGGTGGGGCACAGATACGCAGTATTTT
TRBV7-8	TRBJ1-6	.	.	CASSLETGSSYNSPLHF	TGTGCCAGCAGCTTAGAAACAGGGAGCTCCTATAATTCACCCCTCCACTTT
TRBV9	TRBJ2-3	.	.	CASSVGRADTDTQYF	TGTGCCAGCAGCGTAGGGAGGGCCGATACAGATACGCAGTATTTT
TRBV5-1	TRBJ1-2	.	.	CASSLDRVNYGYTF	TGCGCCAGCAGCTTGGATAGAGTTAACTATGGCTACACCTTC
TRBV6-6	TRBJ2-1	.	.	CATGLSSYNEQFF	TGTGCCACCGGTCTGAGCTCCTACAATGAGCAGTTCTTC
TRBV15	TRBJ1-4	.	.	CATSSFRGREKLFF	TGTGCCACCAGCTCTTTCAGGGGACGTGAAAAACTGTTTTTT
TRBV7-9	TRBJ1-6	once	.	CASGPGYNSPLHF	TGTGCCAGCGGACCAGGGTATAATTCACCCCTCCACTTT
TRBV19	TRBJ2-2	.	.	CASSFPNTGELFF	TGTGCCAGTAGTTTCCCAAACACCGGGGAGCTGTTTTTT
TRBV2	TRBJ2-7	many	TRBD2	CASSLAGGPNEQYF	TGTGCCAGCAGCCTAGCGGGAGGGCCAAACGAGCAGTACTTC
TRBV5-5	TRBJ1-4	once	TRBD1	CASSLTGQGLFGNEKLFF	TGTGCCAGCAGCTTGACCGGACAGGGGTTGTTCGGTAATGAAAAACTGTTTTTT
TRBV28	TRBJ2-3	.	.	CASTSTGSPQYF	TGTGCCAGCACCTCTACAGGGAGTCCGCAGTATTTT
TRBV7-9	TRBJ1-1	few	TRBD1	CASTGTGGTEAFF	TGTGCCAGCACTGGGACAGGGGGCACTGAAGCTTTCTTT
TRBV6-5	TRBJ2-3	.	.	CASSVSMEADTQYF	TGTGCCAGCTCCGTCTCCATGGAGGCAGATACGCAGTATTTT
TRBV28	TRBJ2-1	.	.	CASGGMDAQFF	TGTGCCAGCGGGGGGATGGACGCGCAGTTCTTC
TRBV5-4	TRBJ1-2	.	.	CASSPSFSNYGYTF	TGTGCCAGCAGCCCCTCTTTCAGTAACTATGGCTACACCTTC